This T cell receptor (beta chain) originates from a study of T cell responses to AZD1222 COVID-19 vaccine. CDR3 length: 14 residues. V lost 0 bases to trimming and J lost 2 bases, with 4 bases between them. Germline-derived CDR1 and CDR2 are LGHNA and YSLEER. Clones were read by immunoSEQ multiplex PCR, and TCRdb kept only the in-frame ones, dropping some. This sample has around 97,000 clones, with 91% found just once. This chain uses TRBV4-3 with TRBJ2-2, with D uncertain. The input for sequencing was peripheral blood, taken on day 0 of AZD1222 vaccination. This TCR was recovered from an adult in good health. Here the CDR3 reads CASSQDPNTGELFF. The CDR3 DNA sequence: TGCGCCAGCAGCCAAGACCCAAACACCGGGGAGCTGTTTTTT.